What follows are 10 T cell receptor beta chains derived from one specimen sequenced in a study of response to subunit inactivated influenza vaccine. TCRdb passed the RT-PCR reads through MiXCR, listing each CDR3 protein once. This sample yields fewer than 750,000 distinct CDR3 sequences, of which around 13% are seen a single time; roughly 11% belongs to the top ten. Source: PBMCs from blood, taken less than 13 days after vaccination. The receptors come from a man aged 50 to 60 who received an inactivated influenza vaccine.

The table lists this clonotype with a count of one. It may be a read error: a sequence one base away is much more abundant. It is likely a read error, because the conserved phenylalanine at the end of the CDR3 is missing. The rearrangement joins TRBV10-3 to TRBJ2-1, with TRBD2 matching 10 bases. The V and J ends lost 11 bases and 7 bases, in that order; junction bases with no gene match: 5. CDR1 ENHRY and CDR2 SYGVKD come from the germline V gene. The CDR3 runs to 12 residues. The DNA for the CDR3 is TGTGCCGGCAGCGGGAGGGGAAATGAGCAGTTCTCC. Amino acid sequence: CAGSGRGNEQFS.

This clonotype was detected only a few times. The chain has TRBV7-9 and TRBJ1-1; D unclear. V lost 7 bases, J lost 8 bases, and 14 bases lay in between. This CDR3 is built from 12 residues. The V gene's germline CDR1 is SEHNR and CDR2 FQNEAQ (reference sequence). The CDR3 protein is CASKGPKVEAFF. The CDR3 DNA sequence: TGTGCCAGCAAAGGACCGAAAGTCGAAGCTTTCTTT.

This clonotype was seen repeatedly, ten times or more. V is TRBV4-1 and J is TRBJ2-5, with 9 positions matching TRBD1. This CDR3 has 16 amino acids. The junction had 5 bases not matched to a gene; V was cut back by 1 base and J by 2 bases. Germline CDR1 MGHRA, CDR2 YSYEKL. The CDR3 here is CASSQVGDRAQETQYF. The CDR3 DNA sequence: TGCGCCAGCAGCCAAGTGGGGGACAGGGCACAAGAGACCCAGTACTTC.

This clonotype showed up just a few times. V usage is TRBV12-3 or TRBV12-4 and J usage is TRBJ1-1; D is possibly TRBD1 (5 bases). CDR3 length: 13 amino acids. Between the trimmed V and J ends, which lost 4 bases and 6 bases, there was a span of 12 bases. The CDR3 bases are TGTGCCAGCAGTTCTAATAGACAGCCTGAAGCTTTCTTT. It translates to CASSSNRQPEAFF.

This clonotype was seen a few times. The J gene is TRBJ2-5, the V gene TRBV6-1; D call uncertain. The CDR3 consists of 14 residues. Germline CDR1 and CDR2: MNHNS and SASEGT. Trimming removed 6 bases at V and 6 bases at J, with 17 bases between. In DNA, the CDR3 is TGTGCCAGCAGCCAAAACTACCCGCCCCAGACCCAGTACTTC. Translation gives CASSQNYPPQTQYF.

The chain links TRBV19 to TRBJ2-7; 8 nucleotides match TRBD1. Per the germline V gene, CDR1 is LNHDA and CDR2 is SQIVND (reference sequence). This CDR3 comprises 13 residues. Unmatched junction bases numbered 7, after V lost 8 bases and J lost 4 bases. DNA of the CDR3: TGTGCCAGTTCATGGGACAGGCAATACGAGCAGTACTTC. Translating gives CASSWDRQYEQYF.

This chain uses TRBV27 with TRBJ1-5, with 9 bases fitting TRBD1. CDR1 and CDR2 (germline): MNHEY, SMNVEV (reference sequence). This CDR3 is built from 15 residues. V shed 6 bases and J 6 bases; nucleotides not matched to a gene: 9. The CDR3 coding sequence is TGTGCCAGCAGACCCCGGACAGGGGCTAGTCAGCCCCAGCATTTT. Protein sequence: CASRPRTGASQPQHF.

This sequence joins TRBV7-3 and TRBJ2-1; 7 nucleotides align to TRBD2. This CDR3 region has 16 residues. After removal of 4 bases from V and 3 bases from J, the junction contained 9 bases not matched to a gene. CDR1 and CDR2 (germline): SGHTA, FQGTGA. In nucleotides, the CDR3 is TGTGCCAGCAGCTCTGCGCCCGGGACTAACTACAATGAGCAGTTCTTC. Amino acids: CASSSAPGTNYNEQFF. Variable domain in full (rest from reference TRBV7-3 and TRBJ2-1): GAGVSQTPSNKVTEKGKYVELRCDPISGHTALYWYRQSLGQGPEFLIYFQGTGAADDSGLPNDRFFAVRPEGSVSTLKIQRTERGDSAVYLCASSSAPGTNYNEQFFGPGTRLTVL.

This clonotype was observed many times. The V gene is TRBV7-9, the J gene TRBJ2-3; tentatively, D is TRBD2 (6 bases). This CDR3 is built from 17 residues. The V and J ends lost 6 bases and 6 bases respectively, with 25 bases between them. Germline-derived CDR1 and CDR2 are SEHNR and FQNEAQ (reference sequence). CDR3 in DNA: TGTGCCAGCAGTCTAGGGGTCGGGGGATATGCGTTTGATACGCAGTATTTT. This encodes CASSLGVGGYAFDTQYF.

This clonotype appeared a few times. The V call is TRBV5-1, the J call TRBJ1-1, with D unresolved. The CDR3 covers 14 residues. Per the germline V gene, CDR1 is SGHRS and CDR2 is YFSETQ. Trimming left V 4 bases short and J 4 bases short, with 14 bases between. CDR3 residues: CASSPGSWGTEAFF. For the CDR3, the DNA is TGCGCCAGCAGCCCGGGCAGTTGGGGCACTGAAGCTTTCTTT. The whole variable domain, remainder taken from reference TRBV5-1 and TRBJ1-1, is KAGVTQTPRYLIKTRGQQVTLSCSPISGHRSVSWYQQTPGQGLQFLFEYFSETQRNKGNFPGRFSGRQFSNSRSEMNVSTLELGDSALYLCASSPGSWGTEAFFGQGTRLTVV.